A single sample gave rise to the 22 T cell receptor beta chains below, sequenced in a study of blood T cells in healthy people across ages. The use of a sample-barcoded 5' primer and a J-beta primer mix characterized a second PCR of roughly 6 to 11 cycles. One entry per CDR3 protein, called by TCRdb with MiXCR from the 5' RACE reads. The sample consists of around 800,000 distinct CDR3 sequences, 20% to 30% of them appearing once. In addition, the sample was reused for a study of T cells of mothers and their children.

The specimen was blood. The origin of the receptors is a boy aged 10-17 years in good health.

This clonotype was detected a few times. This chain links TRBV28 with TRBJ2-7; no clear D. Germline V gene data show CDR1 as MDHEN and CDR2 as SYDVKM. The CDR3 has 17 residues. Deletions cut 4 bases from V and 2 bases from J, with 21 bases between. The CDR3 loop reads CASSSPRRAVNPYEQYF. CDR3 bases: TGTGCCAGCAGTTCACCCCGTCGGGCTGTCAATCCCTACGAGCAGTACTTC.

The chain has TRBV6-2 or TRBV6-3 and TRBJ1-2; D is undetermined. CDR3 size: 13 residues. V was trimmed by 5 bases and J by 8 bases, leaving 15 bases between them. The V gene's germline CDR1 is MNHEY and CDR2 SVGEGT. In nucleotides, the CDR3 is TGTGCCAGCAGTCCAGGAGCCAGACACGGCTACACCTTC. Translated, it gives CASSPGARHGYTF.

The genes are TRBV29-1 and TRBJ2-5; the D is unclear. Trimming shortened V by 8 bases and J by 7 bases, and 14 bases separated the two germline ends. Germline V lookup: CDR1 SQVTM, CDR2 ANQGSEA. The CDR3 runs 11 residues. The CDR3 loop reads CSTLTSGTQYF. The CDR3 DNA is TGCAGCACCCTGACCTCCGGGACCCAGTACTTC.

This clonotype was recorded at least ten times. The chain combines TRBV29-1 with TRBJ2-5; TRBD1 or TRBD2 may be the D gene (5 bases each). This CDR3 contains 17 residues. CDR1 is SQVTM, CDR2 ANQGSEA, per germline. Trimming left V 4 bases short and J 5 bases short, with 26 bases between. CDR3 bases: TGCAGCGTTGTTTCTCCCCTCGGTGAGGGACCGGGGGAGACCCAGTACTTC. Translated: CSVVSPLGEGPGETQYF.

The chain joins TRBV19 to TRBJ1-6, with 7 nucleotides matching TRBD1. Germline trimming cut 7 bases from V and 10 bases from J; bases unmatched to any gene: 10. Germline V gene data show CDR1 as LNHDA and CDR2 as SQIVND (reference sequence). The CDR3 length is 14 residues. This chain's CDR3 is CASTPRDRASPLHF. The CDR3, as DNA: TGTGCCAGTACCCCACGGGACAGAGCATCACCCCTCCACTTT.

The chain combines TRBV3-1 with TRBJ2-2; the D gene is possibly TRBD1 (5 bases). Germline assignment: CDR1 LGHDT and CDR2 YNNKEL (reference sequence). The CDR3 spans 17 residues. Trimming removed 2 bases at V and 0 bases at J, with 13 bases between. In DNA, the CDR3 is TGTGCCAGCAGCCAAACAAAGGGGTTGGCGAACACCGGGGAGCTGTTTTTT. Its translation is CASSQTKGLANTGELFF.

This clonotype appeared a few times. The chain uses TRBV9 and TRBJ2-3, with D hard to call. V was pared by 0 bases and J by 1 base, with 12 bases between. The CDR3 sequence is 16 residues long. Germline CDR1 and CDR2: SGDLS and YYNGEE. The CDR3 is CASSVAIAGRTDTQYF. The CDR3 nucleotides read TGTGCCAGCAGCGTAGCTATAGCCGGGCGCACAGATACGCAGTATTTT. Complete variable domain (other parts from reference TRBV9 and TRBJ2-3): DSGVTQTPKHLITATGQRVTLRCSPRSGDLSVYWYQQSLDQGLQFLIQYYNGEERAKGNILERFSAQQFPDLHSELNLSSLELGDSALYFCASSVAIAGRTDTQYFGPGTRLTVL.

This clonotype was observed a few times. This chain links TRBV5-5 with TRBJ2-1, with D possibly TRBD2 on 6 matching bases. Germline V lookup: CDR1 SGHKS, CDR2 YYEKEE (reference sequence). The CDR3 is made up of 15 amino acids. Between the trimmed V and J ends, which lost 0 bases and 9 bases, there was a span of 16 bases. The CDR3 region has the DNA TGTGCCAGCAGCTTGGCCGTCGAACTAGCCTTTGAGCAGTTCTTC. It codes for CASSLAVELAFEQFF. Supplemented by reference TRBV5-5 and TRBJ2-1, the full variable domain reads DAGVTQSPTHLIKTRGQQVTLRCSPISGHKSVSWYQQVLGQGPQFIFQYYEKEERGRGNFPDRFSARQFPNYSSELNVNALLLGDSALYLCASSLAVELAFEQFFGPGTRLTVL.

This clonotype was detected only a few times. V usage is TRBV2 and J usage is TRBJ2-1; TRBD2 matches 10 bases. CDR3 length: 14 residues. V shed 7 bases and J 7 bases; nucleotides not matched to a gene: 7. Germline CDR1 SNHLY, CDR2 FYNNEI. Here the CDR3 reads CASNLSGGENEQFF. CDR3 DNA sequence: TGTGCCAGCAATTTGAGCGGGGGGGAAAATGAGCAGTTCTTC.

This clonotype was seen only once. V usage is TRBV4-2 and J usage is TRBJ2-6; D gene uncertain. The CDR3 totals 18 residues. Trimming pared 4 bases from V and 1 base from J, leaving 17 bases between. Germline CDR1 and CDR2: LGHNA and YNFKEQ. DNA for the CDR3: TGTGCCAGCAGCCGGGCCTCGGGTCGCGGATCTGGGGCCAACGTCCTGACTTTC. Its translation: CASSRASGRGSGANVLTF.

The chain combines TRBV12-5 with TRBJ1-4; the D gene is possibly TRBD1 (6 bases). The germline CDR1 and CDR2 sequences are LGHNT and FRNRAP. This CDR3 has 15 amino acids. The V end lost 5 bases, the J end lost 4 bases, and 14 bases lay between the germline ends. CDR3 sequence reads: CASGHTGPLNEKLFF. In DNA, the CDR3 is TGTGCTAGTGGTCACACAGGGCCCCTTAATGAAAAACTGTTTTTT.

The CDR3 sequence is CSARLAGGSYEQYF. The DNA for the CDR3 is TGCAGTGCCAGACTAGCGGGGGGCTCCTACGAGCAGTACTTC. This chain uses TRBV20-1 with TRBJ2-5; 13 bases match TRBD2. The J call may be faulty, since TRBJ2-7 better matches the DNA end. Germline V gene lookup returns CDR1 DFQATT and CDR2 SNEGSKA (reference sequence). This CDR3 is built from 14 residues.

CDR3 region: CASSYANRGDNEQFF. The DNA for the CDR3 is TGTGCCAGCAGTTACGCCAACAGGGGGGACAATGAGCAGTTCTTC. V usage is TRBV6-5 and J usage is TRBJ2-1; TRBD1 matches 8 bases. V gave up 2 bases and J gave up 5 bases; unmatched junction bases: 5. Germline V gene sequence: CDR1 MNHEY, CDR2 SVGAGI. There are 15 residues in the CDR3.

This clonotype was detected a few times. As the CDR3 is not closed by the conserved phenylalanine or tryptophan, this likely results from a read error. The chain has TRBV7-2 and TRBJ2-5; D possibly corresponds to TRBD2 (7 bases). The better agreement between TRBJ2-1 and the DNA end casts doubt on the J call. Germline V gene sequence: CDR1 SGHTA, CDR2 FQGNSA. The length of the CDR3 is 14 residues. This chain's CDR3 is CASTRGGSNNEQFL. CDR3 coding DNA: TGTGCCAGCACGAGGGGGGGGTCTAACAATGAGCAGTTCCTC.

Concerning this clonotype: The conserved closing phenylalanine or tryptophan is absent in this CDR3, likely reflecting a read error. The CDR3 protein is CASSSTTGYPLEQYL. CDR3 DNA sequence: TGCGCCAGCAGCTCAACGACGGGGTATCCCCTCGAGCAGTACCTC. The chain recombines TRBV4-3 with TRBJ2-7; D is perhaps TRBD2 (5 bases). The V gene lost 5 bases and the J gene lost 6 bases, with 20 bases spanning the gap. The CDR3 runs 15 residues. The germline V gene has CDR1 LGHNA and CDR2 YSLEER.

This clonotype was found a few times. The chain recombines TRBV2 with TRBJ2-5; the D is unclear. CDR3 length: 13 residues. Germline V CDR1 and CDR2: SNHLY, FYNNEI. Trimming removed 9 bases from V and 2 bases from J, with 13 bases in between. For the CDR3, the DNA is TGTGCCAGTGCTTCAGTGGGACAAGAGACCCAGTACTTC. Its translation is CASASVGQETQYF.

The CDR3 region has the DNA TGTGCCAGCGTCCAAAAGGACACAGGGCAGTACTTC. The encoded protein is CASVQKDTGQYF. This chain uses TRBV6-1 with TRBJ2-7; D possibly corresponds to TRBD1 (5 bases). Germline V CDR1 and CDR2: MNHNS, SASEGT. Deletions cut 8 bases from V and 9 bases from J, with 17 bases between. CDR3 length: 12 residues.

The rearrangement links TRBV6-1 to TRBJ1-2, with TRBD1 identical over 7 bases. CDR3 length equals 14 residues. CDR1 and CDR2 from the germline V gene are MNHNS and SASEGT. V lost 0 bases, J lost 4 bases, and 2 bases stayed unmatched. The CDR3 reads CASSEATGSYGYTF. Here the CDR3 DNA reads TGTGCCAGCAGTGAAGCGACAGGGAGCTATGGCTACACCTTC.

The chain has TRBV6-1 and TRBJ2-3; 7 positions agree with TRBD2. This CDR3 region has 14 residues. The V gene's germline CDR1 is MNHNS and CDR2 SASEGT. Unmatched junction bases numbered 7, after V lost 0 bases and J lost 10 bases. The CDR3 loop is CASSEAPLAPAQYF. The CDR3 bases are TGTGCCAGCAGTGAAGCACCACTAGCGCCGGCGCAGTATTTT.

This clonotype was observed a handful of times. V and J are TRBV6-1 and TRBJ1-4, with 7 bases fitting TRBD1. In germline, CDR1 is MNHNS, CDR2 SASEGT. The CDR3 has 15 amino acids. V lost 4 bases and J lost 6; bases outside the gene matches: 8. DNA for the CDR3: TGTGCCAGCAGTGCGTCGACAGGGTGGGATGAAAAACTGTTTTTT. Translation gives CASSASTGWDEKLFF.

This clonotype was detected a few times. J is TRBJ2-5 and V is TRBV25-1; D unresolved. The CDR3 has 15 amino acids. Germline V gene lookup returns CDR1 MGHDK and CDR2 SYGVNS. Trimming removed 3 bases at V and 2 bases at J, with 13 bases between. In nucleotides, the CDR3 is TGTGCCAGCAGTGAGAGGCAGTCCGTACAAGAGACCCAGTACTTC. This encodes CASSERQSVQETQYF.

There are a few counts of this clonotype. The genes are TRBV7-9 and TRBJ2-1, with 11 bases lining up with TRBD2. Germline lookup yields CDR1 SEHNR and CDR2 FQNEAQ (reference sequence). This CDR3 is built from 15 residues. Losses at the gene ends were 3 bases for V and 6 bases for J; bases not matched to a gene: 4. The CDR3 region is CASSLRGTSGNEQFF. The CDR3, as DNA: TGTGCCAGCAGCTTGAGGGGGACTAGCGGCAATGAGCAGTTCTTC.